Following are 28 T cell receptor beta chains from one sample sequenced in a study of early T cells in non-severe SARS-CoV-2 infection. TCRdb reprocessed the 5' RACE reads with MiXCR, giving one entry per CDR3 protein. The sample shows approximately 110,000 distinct CDR3 sequences, around 14% of them seen only once. Sequenced sample: whole blood. These receptors all come from an adult who was a healthcare worker with PCR-confirmed SARS-CoV-2 infection or an uninfected control (not recorded which).

The chain links TRBV19 to TRBJ1-5; D not certain. Germline V gene sequence: CDR1 LNHDA, CDR2 SQIVND (reference sequence). Trimming cost V 4 bases and J 5 bases, with 9 bases left between them. This CDR3 has 13 amino acids. CDR3 bases: TGTGCCAGTAGTAACCTTGGCGATCAGCCCCAGCATTTT. Protein sequence: CASSNLGDQPQHF.

The chain joins TRBV11-2 to TRBJ2-1; possibly TRBD2 for D (5 bases). This CDR3 contains 13 residues. Germline V gene lookup returns CDR1 SGHAT and CDR2 FQNNGV. V lost 4 bases to trimming and J lost 9 bases, with 13 bases between them. The CDR3 DNA reads as TGTGCCAGCAGCTCACTAGTTGTGGGTGAGCAGTTCTTC. Translation: CASSSLVVGEQFF. Full variable domain (remainder filled in from reference TRBV11-2 and TRBJ2-1): EAGVAQSPRYKIIEKRQSVAFWCNPISGHATLYWYQQILGQGPKLLIQFQNNGVVDDSQLPKDRFSAERLKGVDSTLKIQPAKLEDSAVYLCASSSLVVGEQFFGPGTRLTVL.

This clonotype was found a few times. The rearrangement joins TRBV18 to TRBJ2-6; no reliable D call. Germline CDR1 KGHSH, CDR2 LQKENI. Trimming shortened V by 5 bases and J by 2 bases, and 7 bases separated the two germline ends. The CDR3 spans 14 residues. The CDR3 DNA sequence: TGTGCCAGCTCAGGGGTGCCTGGGGCCAACGTCCTGACTTTC. It encodes CASSGVPGANVLTF.

The V gene is TRBV7-9, the J gene TRBJ1-5; D is unclear. V was cut by 8 bases and J by 5 bases, with 7 bases left in between. The CDR3 sequence is 11 residues long. CDR1 is SEHNR, CDR2 FQNEAQ, per germline (reference sequence). CDR3 in DNA: TGTGCCAGCGGATCACATCAGCCCCAGCATTTT. Amino acid sequence: CASGSHQPQHF.

This chain connects TRBV12-3 or TRBV12-4 to TRBJ1-1, with TRBD1 matching over 9 bases. This CDR3 contains 17 residues. Trimming cost V 5 bases and J 1 base; bases outside gene matches: 11. This chain's CDR3 is CASSGTGILRGNTEAFF. The CDR3 DNA sequence: TGTGCCAGCAGTGGGACAGGGATCCTCCGAGGGAACACTGAAGCTTTCTTT.

The rearrangement uses TRBV29-1 and TRBJ2-3; D is possibly TRBD1 (6 bases). Germline assignment: CDR1 SQVTM and CDR2 ANQGSEA. The CDR3 contains 15 residues. V dropped 8 bases and J dropped 4 bases, with 22 bases sitting between them. CDR3 in DNA: TGCAGCCTTGGAAGGACAGAGATGTGGTCAGATACGCAGTATTTT. Protein product: CSLGRTEMWSDTQYF.

Many counts were recorded for this clonotype. This chain joins TRBV7-8 and TRBJ2-7, with a possible D match to TRBD2 (6 bases). The ends were cut back, 5 bases at V and 1 base at J, with 21 bases in the middle. The germline gives CDR1 SGHVS, CDR2 FQNEAQ. The CDR3 extends over 17 amino acids. The DNA of the CDR3 is TGTGCCAGCAGCCCACGCGCCGGGACTGCCTATTCCTACGAGCAGTACTTC. Its translation is CASSPRAGTAYSYEQYF. Based on the CDR3 plus reference TRBV7-8 and TRBJ2-7, the full variable domain is GAGVSQSPRYKVAKRGQDVALRCDPISGHVSLFWYQQALGQGPEFLTYFQNEAQLDKSGLPSDRFFAERPEGSVSTLKIQRTQQEDSAVYLCASSPRAGTAYSYEQYFGPGTRLTVT.

J is TRBJ2-3 and V is TRBV7-6; D ambiguous. The germline V gene encodes CDR1 SGHVS and CDR2 FNYEAQ. This CDR3 comprises 13 residues. Trimming took 1 base from V and 9 from J, leaving 11 bases between them. The CDR3 sequence is CASSLGSSATQYF. The CDR3 DNA reads as TGTGCCAGCAGCTTAGGTTCCTCGGCCACGCAGTATTTT.

This clonotype was observed at least ten times. The J gene is TRBJ2-7, the V gene TRBV3-1; 10 bases align to TRBD2. The V gene end was trimmed by 0 bases and the J gene end by 2 bases; junction bases not matched to a gene: 7. The CDR3 consists of 17 residues. CDR1 and CDR2 from the germline V gene are LGHDT and YNNKEL (reference sequence). As DNA, the CDR3 is TGTGCCAGCAGCCAAGATTTAGGTCTAGCGGGGGCCTACGAGCAGTACTTC. Its protein product is CASSQDLGLAGAYEQYF.

The V call is TRBV7-2, the J call TRBJ2-7; D uncertain. V was pared by 8 bases and J by 6 bases, with 14 bases between. The CDR3 is made up of 12 amino acids. The germline V gene encodes CDR1 SGHTA and CDR2 FQGNSA. CDR3 DNA: TGTGCCAGCTGCCCCTCGTTAGGCGAGCAGTACTTC. Translated, it gives CASCPSLGEQYF.

This CDR3 reads CASSQEQAQGHEQFF. The CDR3 DNA sequence: TGCGCCAGCAGCCAAGAACAGGCGCAAGGGCATGAGCAGTTCTTC. The chain employs TRBV4-1 and TRBJ2-1; a possible D gene is TRBD1 (5 bases). Trimming removed 0 bases at V and 8 bases at J, with 14 bases between. The CDR3 sequence is 15 residues long. Germline V gene lookup returns CDR1 MGHRA and CDR2 YSYEKL.

This clonotype has only a few counts. The chain employs TRBV30 and TRBJ2-7, with D tentatively TRBD2 (6 bases). Germline V lookup: CDR1 GTSNPN, CDR2 SVGIG (reference sequence). Deletions cut 0 bases from V and 2 bases from J, with 11 bases between. The length of the CDR3 is 14 residues. Here the CDR3 reads CAWSVAGATYEQYF. DNA for the CDR3: TGTGCCTGGAGTGTAGCGGGTGCGACCTACGAGCAGTACTTC.

This clonotype has more than one count but fewer than ten. The V and J genes are TRBV6-1 and TRBJ2-4, with TRBD2 as a possible D gene (6 bases). V gave up 9 bases and J gave up 8 bases, with 11 bases separating them. This CDR3 has 11 amino acids. Germline values: CDR1 MNHNS, CDR2 SASEGT. The DNA for the CDR3 is TGTGCCAGTAGTACGGGGGACATTCAGTACTTC. This gives the protein CASSTGDIQYF.

The sample holds a few counts of this clonotype. This chain connects TRBV3-1 to TRBJ2-1; 12 bases are a match to TRBD2. The CDR3 has 14 residues. Germline V gene data show CDR1 as LGHDT and CDR2 as YNNKEL (reference sequence). The V segment lost 5 bases and the J segment 7 bases; nucleotides outside the gene matches: 3. This CDR3 is CASSGLAGMNEQFF. The CDR3 DNA reads as TGTGCCAGCAGCGGACTAGCGGGGATGAATGAGCAGTTCTTC.

This chain connects TRBV7-9 to TRBJ2-1; 11 bases line up with TRBD2. The length of the CDR3 is 19 residues. The trim removed 5 bases at V and 5 bases at J, leaving 17 bases unmatched. Germline CDR1 reads SEHNR; CDR2 reads FQNEAQ (reference sequence). The CDR3 region has the DNA TGTGCCAGCAGCCCACACATCCGGACTAGCGGGCCGACCCACAATGAGCAGTTCTTC. It translates to CASSPHIRTSGPTHNEQFF.

CDR3 loop: CASSFAGGSYNEQFF. CDR3 nucleotides: TGTGCCAGCAGTTTTGCAGGGGGCTCCTACAATGAGCAGTTCTTC. The chain is built from TRBV7-8 and TRBJ2-1; 7 bases are a match to TRBD1. Germline V CDR1 and CDR2: SGHVS, FQNEAQ. The J segment lost 0 bases and the V segment lost 6 bases, leaving 5 bases of the junction unmatched. The CDR3 runs 15 residues.

This chain connects TRBV5-5 to TRBJ2-3; 10 nucleotides agree with TRBD2. Germline lookup yields CDR1 SGHKS and CDR2 YYEKEE (reference sequence). The CDR3 spans 20 residues. Trimming cost V 0 bases and J 1 base; bases outside gene matches: 14. The CDR3 loop is CASSLGASGLAVFGTDTQYF. CDR3 nucleotide sequence: TGTGCCAGCAGCTTGGGGGCGTCTGGACTAGCGGTTTTCGGCACAGATACGCAGTATTTT. The full variable domain, with the rest looked up from reference TRBV5-5 and TRBJ2-3, is DAGVTQSPTHLIKTRGQQVTLRCSPISGHKSVSWYQQVLGQGPQFIFQYYEKEERGRGNFPDRFSARQFPNYSSELNVNALLLGDSALYLCASSLGASGLAVFGTDTQYFGPGTRLTVL.

This clonotype was seen more than once but under ten times. The gene calls are TRBV12-3 or TRBV12-4 and TRBJ1-1; tentatively, D is TRBD1 (6 bases). The CDR3 spans 15 residues. The V gene lost 8 bases and the J gene lost 4 bases, with 20 bases spanning the gap. The CDR3, as DNA: TGTGCCAGCTCGGTACAGGGTGCTTTAGGCACTGAAGCTTTCTTT. Its protein product is CASSVQGALGTEAFF.

This clonotype was observed a handful of times. The chain is built from TRBV24-1 and TRBJ1-2, with D maybe TRBD1 (5 bases). Per the germline V gene, CDR1 is KGHDR and CDR2 is SFDVKD. The V gene lost 4 bases and the J gene lost 3 bases, with 8 bases spanning the gap. The CDR3 covers 13 residues. The chain's CDR3 is CATSEGRDYGYTF. Written as DNA, the CDR3 is TGTGCCACCAGTGAGGGCAGGGACTATGGCTACACCTTC.

V usage is TRBV3-1 and J usage is TRBJ2-1; 7 nucleotides match TRBD2. The J segment lost 10 bases and the V segment lost 4 bases, leaving 4 bases of the junction unmatched. The V gene's germline CDR1 is LGHDT and CDR2 YNNKEL (reference sequence). This CDR3 is 12 amino acids long. The CDR3 DNA follows: TGTGCCAGCAGCCTCATGACTAGCGAGCAGTTCTTC. This gives the protein CASSLMTSEQFF.

CDR3: CASSLKVGGVTEAFF. Here the CDR3 DNA reads TGTGCCAGCAGCTTGAAAGTGGGAGGGGTCACTGAAGCTTTCTTT. The rearrangement uses TRBV5-4 and TRBJ1-1; D possibly corresponds to TRBD1 (5 bases). Germline lookup yields CDR1 SGHNT and CDR2 YYREEE (reference sequence). The V end lost 1 base, the J end lost 4 bases, and 14 bases lay between the germline ends. This CDR3 has 15 amino acids.

This clonotype was counted between two and nine times. The chain is built from TRBV6-5 and TRBJ2-4; D gene unclear. This CDR3 is built from 15 residues. The germline V gene encodes CDR1 MNHEY and CDR2 SVGAGI. Trimming pared 5 bases from V and 0 bases from J, leaving 11 bases between. The CDR3: CASSRGIRAKNIQYF. In DNA form, the CDR3 reads TGTGCCAGCAGTCGTGGGATCAGAGCCAAAAACATTCAGTACTTC.

This clonotype was seen a handful of times. The chain employs TRBV7-9 and TRBJ2-3, with D perhaps matching TRBD2 (7 bases). The CDR3 covers 16 residues. The ends were cut back, 1 base at V and 2 bases at J, with 13 bases in the middle. Germline CDR1 reads SEHNR; CDR2 reads FQNEAQ (reference sequence). The CDR3 DNA follows: TGTGCCAGCAGCTTAGATGGCGCGGGGGCCACAGATACGCAGTATTTT. It translates to CASSLDGAGATDTQYF.

The chain combines TRBV29-1 with TRBJ1-2; TRBD1 matches at 10 bases. V dropped 7 bases and J dropped 6; count of bases not matched to a gene: 8. The CDR3 spans 13 residues. Germline CDR1 reads SQVTM; CDR2 reads ANQGSEA. This CDR3 reads CSARDRGRDGYTF. As DNA, the CDR3 is TGCAGCGCCCGGGACAGGGGCAGAGATGGCTACACCTTC.

This clonotype appeared a few times. The gene calls are TRBV7-2 and TRBJ1-5, with a possible D match to TRBD1 (6 bases). The CDR3 has 15 amino acids. Germline values: CDR1 SGHTA, CDR2 FQGNSA. The germline V and J ends were trimmed by 2 bases and 6 bases, with 14 bases remaining between them. The CDR3: CASSLSGGAGQPQHF. The DNA of the CDR3 is TGTGCCAGCAGCTTATCGGGGGGCGCGGGTCAGCCCCAGCATTTT.

This clonotype showed up just a few times. The chain carries TRBV6-1 and TRBJ2-1; D uncertain. CDR1 and CDR2 from the germline V gene are MNHNS and SASEGT. The ends were cut back, 3 bases at V and 0 bases at J, with 3 bases in the middle. The CDR3 length is 13 residues. The CDR3 DNA follows: TGTGCCAGCAGTGACCACTCCTACAATGAGCAGTTCTTC. Translation gives CASSDHSYNEQFF.

The chain employs TRBV9 and TRBJ2-1, with 7 bases identical to TRBD2. The CDR3 runs to 15 residues. Losses at the gene ends were 0 bases for V and 4 bases for J; bases not matched to a gene: 4. Germline V gene lookup returns CDR1 SGDLS and CDR2 YYNGEE. The CDR3 sequence: CASSVGEGQYNEQFF. The CDR3 DNA sequence: TGTGCCAGCAGCGTAGGGGAGGGGCAATACAATGAGCAGTTCTTC.

The table lists this clonotype with many counts. The V call is TRBV4-1, the J call TRBJ2-1; possibly TRBD1 for D (5 bases). Germline CDR1 and CDR2: MGHRA and YSYEKL. V dropped 4 bases and J dropped 0 bases, with 13 bases sitting between them. This CDR3 is built from 16 residues. The CDR3 bases are TGCGCCAGCAGCCCTTCGGACACCCGCTCCTACAATGAGCAGTTCTTC. Residues: CASSPSDTRSYNEQFF.